One TCR beta chain is described in this entry. The antigen it binds to is not known. No base qualities exist here, and no much larger clone lies one base off it. The library was obtained by PCR. At the Johns Hopkins FTIC core, DNA from the cultured CD4+ T cells underwent TCR sequencing with the Oncomine TCR Beta short-read assay. The QIAamp micro DNA kit was used to extract genomic DNA from the cultured CD4+ T cells. Oncomine TCR Beta libraries from cultured CD4+ T cells were pooled with unique dual indexes and sequenced on an Illumina iSeq 100. Per the authors' processing: Non-productive sequences were removed, and CDR3s not starting with C, not ending with F or W, or shorter than 7 amino acids were discarded. Antigen-specific clonotypes were identified using the MANAFEST web application through comparison of peptide-stimulated wells with reference and other culture wells. An FDR below 0.05, an odds ratio above 5, and a productive frequency above 0.1% in at least two of three replicate wells were required for clones to be considered positive. A clonotype counted as cross-reactive if it showed significant expansion both in the SARS-CoV-2 spike wells and in at least one common cold coronavirus spike condition. Similarity between CDR3 sequences was evaluated in R version 3.6.1 using Levenshtein distances (stringdist) and unrooted phylogenetic trees (ape). Starting from the raw public reads, TCRdb applied fastp trimming at Q25, assembled clones with MiXCR and retained in-frame beta chains. Here each entry gathers all rows of one CDR3 protein and keeps the most common genes and DNA. TCRdb's processing, not the study's, gives the V and J calls here. For this sample there are 20,000 to 30,000 distinct CDR3 sequences; 64% appear just once. The top ten hold approximately 5.4% of the sample.

In light of the paper, this sample's treatment or condition label describes: roughly 11-day PBMC culture with coronavirus spike peptide pools or control peptides (ViraFEST assay). The study used the ViraFEST assay, which expanded antigen-specific T cells with peptide pools and then identified expanded clonotypes by TCR sequencing. The convalescent patients' positive SARS-CoV-2 PCR tests fell between March and December 2020, which was before the Alpha, Beta and Delta variants emerged in the United States. Over 1.5 million PBMCs per well were cultured in IMDM with roughly 5.5% human AB serum and around 10 IU/ml IL-2, plus 10 ug/ml peptide pools. On days 3 and 7, half of the culture medium was replaced with fresh IL-2-containing medium. After approximately eleven days of culture, CD4+ T cells were isolated by negative selection using the EasySep CD4+ T cell isolation kit. Ficoll-Paque Plus gradient centrifugation was used to isolate PBMCs from whole blood, and the isolated PBMCs were then either used fresh or cryopreserved at -140C. In general, triplicate wells were set up for every culture condition.

The source of the sample is a study of vaccination and CD4 T cells after COVID-19 (dated 2022 in TCRdb). About the investigation overall: Convalescent patients had a positive SARS-CoV-2 result on nasal swab PCR, and of these patients, under ten had mild disease and one had severe disease. The convalescent cohort comprised six males and four females, including two Hispanic individuals, seven Caucasians, two Asians and one multiracial person. Participants got two doses of the Pfizer-BioNTech BNT162b2 vaccine (n=8) or two doses of the Moderna mRNA-1273 vaccine (n=2). Post-COVID blood samples from convalescent patients were collected a median of 101 days after diagnosis, with a range of 35 to 161 days. The time from the second vaccine dose to post-vaccine blood sampling had a median of approximately 72 days and ranged from about 12 to 250 days. For stimulating the cultures, overlapping spike peptide pools were used, derived from SARS-CoV-2 as well as from the common cold coronaviruses HCoV-NL63, HCoV-OC43 and HCoV-229E. As controls, cultures received a CEFX viral epitope pool (the positive control), an HIV-1 Nef peptide pool (the negative control), or no peptide at all. The spike-specific CD4+ TCR repertoire was compared before and after mRNA vaccination in around ten COVID-19 convalescent patients and a few infection-naive healthy vaccine recipients.

The paper's findings and limits, for the study overall: Of the vaccine-specific clones found in convalescent patients, nearly all (304 of 307) were mono-reactive for SARS-CoV-2 spike instead of being cross-reactive with common cold coronaviruses. The number of convalescent patients in the study was relatively small, and the study did not examine early timepoints following natural infection. The median number of SARS-CoV-2-reactive clonotypes rose from under 25 after infection to some 37 after vaccination, but the change was not significant. In convalescent patients, a median around 86% of post-vaccine SARS-CoV-2-reactive clones were detected only after vaccination, suggesting vaccine-specific priming.

For CDR1 and CDR2, the germline V gene lists MNHEY and SVGAGI. V loses 0 bases, J loses 1 base, and the germline ends lie 10 bases apart. The CDR3 numbers 15 residues from cysteine through phenylalanine. Of the read, only the CDR3 DNA is kept; its 45 bases are in frame from base 1. The clonotype comes from a human donor who had recovered from COVID-19. The chain employs TRBV6-5 and TRBJ2-7, with the D gene call left open. Sequencing input: CD4+ T cells from blood, cultured in vitro. CDR3 region: CASSYSPSRSYEQYF. Here is the DNA: TGTGCCAGCAGTTACTCACCCAGCCGATCCTACGAGCAGTACTTC.